This T cell receptor beta chain was retrieved from a study of neoadjuvant anti-PD-1 for oral cavity cancer. Study summary: Patients mostly received three to four biweekly nivolumab doses at 3 mg/kg before surgery. Study-wide findings and caveats: Treg/Th17 ratio rose with pretreatment blood and fell with post-treatment tumor TCRbeta clonality. With a few patients per group, TCR findings need larger cohorts.

The germline gives CDR1 SGHDN, CDR2 FVKESK. CDR3 length: 15 residues. Deletions cut 1 base from V and 1 base from J, with 10 bases between. On this clone: Its matching antigen is unknown.

Measured with immunoSEQ multiplex PCR; TCRdb has only the in-frame clones, and not every one. This table has more than 12,000 clones, over 60% appearing once. The material sequenced was PBMCs, taken before nivolumab (anti-PD-1) treatment. The genes are TRBV14 and TRBJ1-2; perhaps TRBD1 as D (5 bases). This receptor was obtained from a person aged 40 to 85 with oral cavity squamous cell carcinoma. The CDR3 sequence is CASSQVAGHNYGYTF. The DNA of the CDR3 is TGTGCCAGCAGCCAAGTCGCGGGGCATAACTATGGCTACACCTTC.